This T cell receptor beta chain originates from a study of Ad26.COV2.S vaccination and SARS-CoV-2 variants. Across the study: Donor was assigned to the Ad26.COV2.S arm of trial COV1001.

Germline V gene lookup returns CDR1 SGHAT and CDR2 FQNNGV. Deletions cut 4 bases from V and 9 bases from J, with 13 bases between. The CDR3 runs 13 residues. The method was immunoSEQ multiplex PCR; TCRdb's version includes in-frame clones alone and lacks a portion of them. Of 380,000 or so clones listed, about 83% are singletons. Note on this clone: The antigen is unknown.

General study points: Post-vaccination breadth of spike-specific CD8+ and CD4+ T cell responses was reportedly substantial.

Stated treatment: roughly 18 received Ad26.COV2.S at low or high dose, single or two shots; several received placebo; per-sample allocation not given. The study sampled participants on day 63 after the first vaccine or placebo injection. This receptor was obtained from a person between 18 and 59 years old who received the Ad26.COV2.S COVID-19 vaccine or a placebo. The chain is built from TRBV11-2 and TRBJ2-1; tentatively, D is TRBD2 (6 bases). The sample here was peripheral blood, taken in a trial of Ad26.COV2.S vaccine versus placebo. The CDR3 sequence is CASSSLTRTEQFF. DNA of the CDR3: TGTGCCAGCAGCTCCTTGACTAGAACTGAGCAGTTCTTC.